The 2 T cell receptor beta chains below come from one sample, sequenced in a study of cytomegalovirus exposure and HLA in healthy donors. 60 Vbeta and 13 Jbeta primers were used in PCR. Sequencing used immunoSEQ multiplex PCR; TCRdb keeps in-frame clones, though not all of them. The sample includes about 160,000 clones, roughly 80% seen only once; the top ten take approximately 2.2%. The sequencing input was PBMCs. These TCRs come from a male donor in good health and CMV-seronegative.

This clone appeared a few times. The gene calls are TRBV28 and TRBJ1-1, with 7 bases lining up with TRBD1. The CDR3 consists of 13 residues. Germline-derived CDR1 and CDR2 are MDHEN and SYDVKM. The trim removed 6 bases at V and 4 bases at J, leaving 5 bases unmatched. The CDR3 DNA is TGTGCCAGCAGGGGGGACAGTTTCACTGAAGCTTTCTTT. It is translated as CASRGDSFTEAFF.

This clone came up once. V is TRBV15 and J is TRBJ1-6, with a tentative D call TRBD1 (5 bases). With 8 bases removed from V and 2 bases from J, the gap between germline ends came to 10 bases. Germline loops: CDR1 LNHNV, CDR2 YYDKDF (reference sequence). The CDR3 has 14 residues. The CDR3 region is CATQAGPYNSPLHF. The CDR3 region has the DNA TGTGCCACCCAAGCGGGGCCCTATAATTCACCCCTCCACTTT.